The 5 T cell receptor beta chains presented below share a single source sample, sequenced in a study of blood T cell repertoires in COVID-19. Assay: immunoSEQ multiplex PCR; the TCRdb copy retains only in-frame clones and omits some. Among approximately 190,000 clones, almost 85% were seen once, and the ten largest hold 6.9%. The material sequenced was peripheral blood. Every receptor here comes from a human donor with acute or convalescent COVID-19. The donor label of this sample is uncertain.

The sample holds a few counts of this clone. J is TRBJ2-3 and V is TRBV24-1; 8 nucleotides align to TRBD2. The CDR3 has 15 residues. Germline assignment: CDR1 KGHDR and CDR2 SFDVKD. The V and J ends lost 3 bases and 4 bases, in that order; junction bases with no gene match: 5. The CDR3 DNA is TGTGCCACCAGTGATCCAGCGGGAGTCCCAGATACGCAGTATTTT. Translated, it gives CATSDPAGVPDTQYF.

This chain links TRBV30 with TRBJ2-1; 7 nucleotides agree with TRBD2. The CDR3 has 13 amino acids. Germline V CDR1 and CDR2: GTSNPN, SVGIG (reference sequence). V shed 5 bases, J shed 6 bases, and the junction held 7 bases outside the gene matches. CDR3 coding DNA: TGTGCCTGGGAGCGGGATCTGGGCAATGAGCAGTTCTTC. This sequence encodes CAWERDLGNEQFF. The complete variable domain, with remaining parts taken from reference TRBV30 and TRBJ2-1, reads SQTIHQWPATLVQPVGSPLSLECTVEGTSNPNLYWYRQAAGRGLQLLFYSVGIGQISSEVPQNLSASRPQDRQFILSSKKLLLSDSGFYLCAWERDLGNEQFFGPGTRLTVL.

The chain has TRBV4-2 and TRBJ1-2; TRBD1 might be the D (6 bases). From germline, CDR1 is LGHNA and CDR2 YNFKEQ. The CDR3 consists of 17 residues. The V gene lost 2 bases and the J gene lost 0 bases, with 16 bases spanning the gap. The CDR3: CASSQRTEARSNYGYTF. The CDR3 DNA reads as TGTGCCAGCAGCCAACGGACAGAGGCCAGGTCTAACTATGGCTACACCTTC.

The chain joins TRBV11-2 to TRBJ2-3; tentatively, D is TRBD2 (5 bases). Trimming cost V 6 bases and J 5 bases, with 15 bases left between them. Per the germline V gene, CDR1 is SGHAT and CDR2 is FQNNGV. This CDR3 has 14 amino acids. Here the CDR3 reads CASRITMAGDTQYF. In DNA, the CDR3 is TGTGCCAGCAGAATAACAATGGCGGGAGATACGCAGTATTTT.

The chain links TRBV27 to TRBJ2-7; D is uncertain. The ends were cut back, 6 bases at V and 5 bases at J, with 17 bases in the middle. The length of the CDR3 is 14 residues. Per germline, CDR1 MNHEY and CDR2 SMNVEV (reference sequence). CDR3 sequence: CASSRGSESHEQYF. CDR3 DNA sequence: TGTGCCAGCAGCAGAGGATCCGAAAGCCACGAGCAGTACTTC.